The rows below give T cell receptor beta chains drawn from one sample of a study of cytotoxic CD8 clonotypes in ibrutinib-treated CLL. Clones were sequenced by immunoSEQ multiplex PCR, and TCRdb holds only the in-frame ones, with some missing. The sample lists around 25,000 clones; 65% to 75% were seen once. The sequenced sample was PBMCs, obtained after 24 months of ibrutinib treatment. The receptors come from a human donor with chronic lymphocytic leukemia. Both conserved end residues are part of each CDR3. The order of the fields is CDR3 DNA, CDR3 protein, J gene, V gene, CDR3 length, clone size, D gene. The D gene is left open where the match is weak. Size values are once, few and many counts, or a class for expanded clones, and some rows have none.

TGTGCCAGCAGCTTAGGGTTCGGCGAAGGAAACATTCAGTACTTC | CASSLGFGEGNIQYF | TRBJ2-4 | TRBV11-2 | 15 | . | .
TGCGCCAGCAGCTCCTCGACAGGGTCCTACAATGAGCAGTTCTTC | CASSSSTGSYNEQFF | TRBJ2-1 | TRBV5-1 | 15 | . | TRBD1
TGTGCCTGGAGTAGATGGGACGGAGCTGTTGGCTACACCTTC | CAWSRWDGAVGYTF | TRBJ1-2 | TRBV30 | 14 | . | .
TGTGCCAGCAGTCCCGGCGGGCCCTCCTACGAGCAGTACTTC | CASSPGGPSYEQYF | TRBJ2-7 | TRBV6-1 | 14 | . | .
TGTGCCAGCGACAGGGGATTGAACACTGAAGCTTTCTTT | CASDRGLNTEAFF | TRBJ1-1 | TRBV19 | 13 | . | TRBD1
TGTGCCAGCAGCTTAATGAAGCCAGGGGGCTTGTATAATTCACCCCTCCACTTT | CASSLMKPGGLYNSPLHF | TRBJ1-6 | TRBV7-9 | 18 | few | TRBD1
TGTGCCAGCAGTACCCCAGGGGGGGGGAATGAAAAACTGTTTTTT | CASSTPGGGNEKLFF | TRBJ1-4 | TRBV27 | 15 | once | TRBD1
TGTGCCAGCAGCTTCGGGGGGCGCGGGGAAGAGACCCAGTACTTC | CASSFGGRGEETQYF | TRBJ2-5 | TRBV5-4 | 15 | once | .
TGTGCCAGCCACTCCCCGCCTAGCGGGGCTAAGGCCCAGTACTTC | CASHSPPSGAKAQYF | TRBJ2-5 | TRBV5-4 | 15 | few | TRBD2
TGTGCCACCAGCAGGGAGACAGGGGTTGCTAGTCAGCCCCAGCATTTT | CATSRETGVASQPQHF | TRBJ1-5 | TRBV15 | 16 | . | TRBD1
TGTGCCAGCAGCCAAGATGCAGGCCGCGGGGGGACCGGGGAGCTGTTTTTT | CASSQDAGRGGTGELFF | TRBJ2-2 | TRBV14 | 17 | few | TRBD2
TGTGCCAGCAGCTTAGCTACAGACGAGCAGTACTTC | CASSLATDEQYF | TRBJ2-7 | TRBV7-9 | 12 | few | .
TGTGCCAGTAGTTCCCGGACAGGGGACGCTTGGGGAGCTTTCTTT | CASSSRTGDAWGAFF | TRBJ1-1 | TRBV19 | 15 | once | TRBD1
TGTGCCTGGAGTGTCCCCGGGACAGTATCCCAGCATTTT | CAWSVPGTVSQHF | TRBJ1-5 | TRBV30 | 13 | . | TRBD1
TGTGCCAGCAGCTTGGTTGGGGGTCGTGGCACTGAAGCTTTCTTT | CASSLVGGRGTEAFF | TRBJ1-1 | TRBV5-5 | 15 | . | .
TGTGCCAGCAGCACGTGGACAGGGGGGAACACTGAAGCTTTCTTT | CASSTWTGGNTEAFF | TRBJ1-1 | TRBV7-2 | 15 | few | TRBD1
TGCAGCGTTGGGTCGGACAGGGGGAACGCTGAAGCTTTCTTT | CSVGSDRGNAEAFF | TRBJ1-1 | TRBV29-1 | 14 | . | TRBD1
TGCGCCAGCAGCCAAGATGAGGGTTATGGAAACACCATATATTTT | CASSQDEGYGNTIYF | TRBJ1-3 | TRBV4-1 | 15 | . | .
TGTGCCATCAGTGATGGGAGCGGGACAGGATATGGCTACACCTTC | CAISDGSGTGYGYTF | TRBJ1-2 | TRBV10-3 | 15 | . | TRBD1
TGTGCCATCCAGAACTTCGGCAGGGGGCTCGGTTCACCCCTCCACTTT | CAIQNFGRGLGSPLHF | TRBJ1-6 | TRBV2 | 16 | . | TRBD1
TGCGCCAGCAGCTTGCAGGGGTCGGTGGGCACAGATACGCAGTATTTT | CASSLQGSVGTDTQYF | TRBJ2-3 | TRBV5-1 | 16 | . | .
TGTGCCAGCAGCTCCGAGGTAGCGGGGGGCCACGAGCAGTACTTC | CASSSEVAGGHEQYF | TRBJ2-7 | TRBV5-6 | 15 | . | TRBD2
TGTGCCAGCAGCGCCACGACTAGCCCTGAGCAGTTCTTC | CASSATTSPEQFF | TRBJ2-1 | TRBV7-9 | 13 | . | TRBD2
TGCGCCAGCAGAATCTCCTATAATTCACCCCTCCACTTT | CASRISYNSPLHF | TRBJ1-6 | TRBV5-1 | 13 | . | .
TGTGCCAGTAGCGCCCATGGGGGGGAGGCAAACTATGGCTACACCTTC | CASSAHGGEANYGYTF | TRBJ1-2 | TRBV19 | 16 | . | .
TGTGCCAGCAGCGCACCGACAGGGTATAGAGCTTTCTTT | CASSAPTGYRAFF | TRBJ1-1 | TRBV9 | 13 | . | TRBD1
TGTGCCAGCAGTTTAGGAGGGGCAGAAGCTTTCTTT | CASSLGGAEAFF | TRBJ1-1 | TRBV27 | 12 | once | .
TGTGCCAGCAGCGTCTCAGGGTCGGACACTGAAGCTTTCTTT | CASSVSGSDTEAFF | TRBJ1-1 | TRBV9 | 14 | few | .
TGTGCCAGCGCTGGTCCCTACGAGCAGTACTTC | CASAGPYEQYF | TRBJ2-7 | TRBV25-1 | 11 | . | .